This T cell receptor (beta chain) was observed in a study of T cells in Graves' hyperthyroidism and ophthalmopathy. Study-wide results and limits: Model predictions of ophthalmopathy came a median roughly 6.7 months before onset. Blood shared most expanded thyroid clonotypes above 0.001.

Researchers took RNA transcripts and amplified the TCR beta CDR3 regions from them. The study used the HTBI primer set for a first-round RT-PCR of the TCR CDR3. Using its own MiXCR run on the multiplex PCR reads, TCRdb lists one record per CDR3 protein. The table records about 500,000 distinct CDR3 sequences, about 15% of them present only once. J was trimmed by 8 bases and V by 0 bases; bases with no gene match: 9. This CDR3 is built from 17 residues. Germline V lookup: CDR1 MNHEY, CDR2 SVGEGT. The table lists this clonotype with many counts. Its specificity is unknown. The chain carries TRBV6-2 or TRBV6-3 and TRBJ2-1; 11 positions agree with TRBD2. Sequencing used blood. This TCR was recovered from a woman between 25 and 40 years old with Graves' ophthalmopathy. CDR3 nucleotides: TGTGCCAGCAGTTACTCGGTATCTAGCGGGAGGAGTGATGAGCAGTTCTTC. Translating gives CASSYSVSSGRSDEQFF.